This is a list of T cell receptor beta chains from one sample in a study of regulatory T cells in long-lasting Graves disease. Each CDR3 protein is one row after TCRdb ran MiXCR on the multiplex PCR reads. The sample lists some 400,000 distinct CDR3 sequences; under 15% were seen once. These same records also appear under a second study, on T cells in Graves' hyperthyroidism and ophthalmopathy.

This specimen was peripheral blood mononuclear cells (PBMCs), taken at new diagnosis, from a patient treated with antithyroid drugs. The receptors here all came from a young woman with Graves disease. Both conserved end residues are part of each CDR3. The order of the fields is clone size, D gene, V gene, J gene, CDR3 protein, CDR3 DNA. D genes are given only for firm matches. Size values are once, few and many counts, or a class for expanded clones, and some rows have none.

clone_size: few
d_call: .
v_call: TRBV27
j_call: TRBJ1-2
cdr3_aa: CASSSRDPLPYGYTF
cdr3_nt: TGTGCCAGCAGTTCGAGGGACCCCCTCCCCTATGGCTACACCTTC

clone_size: many
d_call: .
v_call: TRBV2
j_call: TRBJ2-7
cdr3_aa: CARSLGRSSYEQYF
cdr3_nt: TGTGCCCGCAGCCTGGGACGTTCCTCCTACGAGCAGTACTTC

clone_size: .
d_call: TRBD1
v_call: TRBV19
j_call: TRBJ1-1
cdr3_aa: CASSQDRGTEAFF
cdr3_nt: TGTGCCAGTAGCCAGGACAGGGGCACTGAAGCTTTCTTT

clone_size: many
d_call: TRBD1
v_call: TRBV6-1
j_call: TRBJ1-5
cdr3_aa: CASSRDRGRDNQPQHF
cdr3_nt: TGTGCCAGCAGTCGGGACAGGGGGCGCGACAATCAGCCCCAGCATTTT

clone_size: .
d_call: .
v_call: TRBV28
j_call: TRBJ1-1
cdr3_aa: CASSLGYGNQDEAFF
cdr3_nt: TGTGCCAGCAGTTTAGGTTACGGGAATCAAGATGAAGCTTTCTTT

clone_size: many
d_call: TRBD1
v_call: TRBV11-2
j_call: TRBJ1-1
cdr3_aa: CASSRTTGGTTNTEAFF
cdr3_nt: TGTGCCAGCAGCAGAACGACAGGGGGGACAACGAACACTGAAGCTTTCTTT

clone_size: many
d_call: .
v_call: TRBV7-3
j_call: TRBJ2-1
cdr3_aa: CASSSRDLVLFF
cdr3_nt: TGTGCCAGCAGCTCGCGGGACCTCGTTCTGTTCTTC

clone_size: few
d_call: TRBD2
v_call: TRBV20-1
j_call: TRBJ2-5
cdr3_aa: CSARGVGGPQKTQYF
cdr3_nt: TGCAGTGCTAGAGGGGTGGGAGGGCCGCAGAAGACCCAGTACTTC

clone_size: few
d_call: .
v_call: TRBV7-9
j_call: TRBJ1-2
cdr3_aa: CASSSSEGTPGGYTF
cdr3_nt: TGTGCCAGCAGCTCGAGTGAGGGCACCCCGGGGGGCTACACCTTC

clone_size: .
d_call: .
v_call: TRBV5-6
j_call: TRBJ1-5
cdr3_aa: CASSLFGQRNQPQHF
cdr3_nt: TGTGCCAGCAGCTTGTTTGGACAGAGGAATCAGCCCCAGCATTTT

clone_size: .
d_call: .
v_call: TRBV10-3
j_call: TRBJ2-1
cdr3_aa: CATRDNVNEQFF
cdr3_nt: TGTGCCACCCGGGACAATGTCAATGAGCAGTTCTTC

clone_size: many
d_call: .
v_call: TRBV12-3/TRBV12-4
j_call: TRBJ2-2
cdr3_aa: CASSLARENTGELFF
cdr3_nt: TGTGCCAGCAGTTTAGCCCGGGAAAACACCGGGGAGCTGTTTTTT

clone_size: few
d_call: TRBD1
v_call: TRBV5-4
j_call: TRBJ1-1
cdr3_aa: CASSRGTGGEAFF
cdr3_nt: TGTGCCAGCAGCAGAGGGACAGGGGGCGAAGCTTTCTTT

clone_size: few
d_call: .
v_call: TRBV12-3/TRBV12-4
j_call: TRBJ1-5
cdr3_aa: CASSTPGSNQPQHF
cdr3_nt: TGTGCCAGCAGTACGCCAGGGAGCAATCAGCCCCAGCATTTT

clone_size: .
d_call: .
v_call: TRBV18
j_call: TRBJ2-2
cdr3_aa: CASSPNEGTGELFF
cdr3_nt: TGTGCCAGCTCACCAAACGAGGGGACCGGGGAGCTGTTTTTT